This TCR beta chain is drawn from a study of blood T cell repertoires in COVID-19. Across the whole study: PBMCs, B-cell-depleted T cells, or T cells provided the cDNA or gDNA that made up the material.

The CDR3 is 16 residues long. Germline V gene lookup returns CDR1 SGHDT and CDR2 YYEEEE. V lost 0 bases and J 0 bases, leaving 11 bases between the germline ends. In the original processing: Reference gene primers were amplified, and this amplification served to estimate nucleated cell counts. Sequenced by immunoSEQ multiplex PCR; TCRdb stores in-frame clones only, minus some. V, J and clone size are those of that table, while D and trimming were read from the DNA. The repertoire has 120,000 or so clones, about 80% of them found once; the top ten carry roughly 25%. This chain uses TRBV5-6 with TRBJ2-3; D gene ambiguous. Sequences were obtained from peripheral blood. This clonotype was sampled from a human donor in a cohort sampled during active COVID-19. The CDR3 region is CASSLGRRLSTDTQYF. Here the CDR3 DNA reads TGTGCCAGCAGCTTGGGTCGACGACTGAGCACAGATACGCAGTATTTT.